This record covers a single T cell receptor (beta chain). CDR1 is MNHEY and CDR2 is SMNVEV in the germline V gene (reference sequence). V trimming: 4 bases; J trimming: 4 bases; junction bases outside the gene matches: 3. The CDR3 is made up of 15 amino acids. The healthy nonsmoking adult controls had a median age of approximately 36 years, range 20-50 years. Some clones are missing from TCRdb's copy, which holds only in-frame ones; the method was immunoSEQ multiplex PCR. Of about 8,000 clones listed, about 98% are singletons. The data originate from a study of naive CD8 T cells in extremely preterm neonates.

This sequence joins TRBV27 and TRBJ1-5, with 11 bases lining up with TRBD1. The sequence was obtained from a human donor in good health. The sequenced sample was naive CD8+ T cells from blood. As DNA, the CDR3 is TGTGCCAGCAGTTCCGGGACAGGGGGGAATCAGCCCCAGCATTTT. Residues: CASSSGTGGNQPQHF.